This paragraph covers one T cell receptor (beta chain) sequence. The antigen remains unidentified. The CDR3 spans 13 residues. Trimming took 6 bases from V and 9 from J; bases not matched to a gene: 7. In germline, CDR1 is WSHSY, CDR2 SAAADI. This record belongs to a study of post-analysis software for immune sequencing data. Study observations and caveats: Relative to controls, patients had a handful of TRBV segments at higher frequency, with TRBV5-6, TRBV5-1 and TRBV20-1 among these. F measure showed strong co-clustering of same-batch samples. Patients with multiple sclerosis recorded significantly lower normalized Chao1 diversity than controls, the study found.

The TCR beta cDNA libraries contained unique molecular identifiers. Out of 1 to 10 million T cells, some 480,000 cDNA molecules were generated. Each CDR3 protein gets one entry after TCRdb re-called the PCR reads with MiXCR. The sample lists approximately 770,000 distinct CDR3 sequences, 46% seen once, with 4.9% in the top ten. Sequencing was carried out using blood. V is TRBV10-2 and J is TRBJ2-4; 8 nucleotides match TRBD1. This sequence originates from a girl between 10 and 17 years old with multiple sclerosis. CDR3 coding DNA: TGCGCCAGCAGCCCGGGACAGGTCGCCATTCAGTACTTC. This codes for CASSPGQVAIQYF.